The rows below give T cell receptor beta chains drawn from one sample of a study of regulatory T cells in long-lasting Graves disease. TCRdb itself ran the multiplex PCR reads through MiXCR, one entry per CDR3 protein. In the table there are about 290,000 distinct CDR3 sequences, roughly 21% of which are singletons. The source was peripheral blood mononuclear cells (PBMCs), collected when the disease was refractory, from a patient treated with antithyroid drugs. The receptors were sampled from a female donor with Graves disease. CDR3s include the opening cysteine and the closing phenylalanine or tryptophan. A D gene is named only where the DNA matches it firmly. Clone size is given for some rows only: seen once, a few or many times, or a class if the clone is expanded.

D,V,J,size,DNA,CDR3
NA,TRBV11-3,TRBJ2-2,NA,TGTGCCAGCAGCTTAGGAATGGGAGGGGAGCTGTTTTTT,CASSLGMGGELFF
NA,TRBV27,TRBJ2-2,NA,TGTGCCAGCAGTCCCTGGACAGCCGGGGAGCTGTTTTTT,CASSPWTAGELFF
NA,TRBV4-1,TRBJ1-2,few,TGCGCCAGCAGCCAGGCATTCGGGGATTTGGGCGGCTACACCTTC,CASSQAFGDLGGYTF
NA,TRBV4-1,TRBJ1-1,few,TGCGCCAGCAGCCAAGGGCTCTGGGAAAAAGCTTTCTTT,CASSQGLWEKAFF
NA,TRBV6-5,TRBJ1-5,NA,TGTGCCAGCAGTTACGGGGGGGGACAGCCCCAGCATTTT,CASSYGGGQPQHF
TRBD1,TRBV20-1,TRBJ2-7,few,TGCAGTGCTAGAGATGGGGGACAGGACCCGGCAATCTACGGGCAGTACTTC,CSARDGGQDPAIYGQYF
TRBD1,TRBV11-2,TRBJ2-2,many,TGTGCCAGCAGCTTGCCGGACAGGGGATCTGAGGAGCTGTTTTTT,CASSLPDRGSEELFF
NA,TRBV3-1,TRBJ2-2,many,TGTGCCAGCAGCCATACACTCACCGGGGAGCTGTTTTTT,CASSHTLTGELFF
TRBD1,TRBV6-1,TRBJ1-5,NA,TGTGCCAGCGTAGGACAGGCTTATCAGCCCCAGCATTTT,CASVGQAYQPQHF
NA,TRBV18,TRBJ1-1,many,TGTGCCAGCTCCCCCGGTCAGGGAATGGCTGAAGCTTTCTTT,CASSPGQGMAEAFF
NA,TRBV29-1,TRBJ1-1,few,TGCAGCGTATGGGGCGGTGAAGCTTTCTTT,CSVWGGEAFF
NA,TRBV5-6,TRBJ2-7,few,TGTGCCAGCAGCTTAAGGCGGGACTCCCAGACTCTCTACGAGCAGTACTTC,CASSLRRDSQTLYEQYF
NA,TRBV2,TRBJ1-2,many,TGTGCCAGTATAGGGGGGCCTTCTAACTATGGCTACACCTTC,CASIGGPSNYGYTF
NA,TRBV6-1,TRBJ1-2,many,TGTGCCAGCAGTGGTTGGACCGAGAACTATGGCTACACCTTC,CASSGWTENYGYTF
NA,TRBV12-3/TRBV12-4,TRBJ2-2,NA,TGTGCCAGCAGACCGGGAGACGTCCTCCCCGGGGAGCTGTTTTTT,CASRPGDVLPGELFF
NA,TRBV7-9,TRBJ2-7,NA,TGTGCCAGCAGCTTAGACAGGGAACCCTACGAGCAGTACTTC,CASSLDREPYEQYF
TRBD2,TRBV7-6,TRBJ2-5,few,TGTGCCAGCAGCTTAATGGGTTCCGTTGGGACTAGGCATAAAGAGACCCAGTACTTC,CASSLMGSVGTRHKETQYF
TRBD2,TRBV25-1,TRBJ2-5,NA,TGTGCCAGCAGTGAATATAGCGGGAGTGGGGAGACCCAGTACTTC,CASSEYSGSGETQYF
NA,TRBV19,TRBJ2-5,NA,TGTGCCAGTAGTAGCCGGGGGTTGGCGACCCAGTACTTC,CASSSRGLATQYF
NA,TRBV12-3/TRBV12-4,TRBJ2-5,many,TGTGCCAGCAGTTTGTCCGGGACATTTGAGACCCAGTACTTC,CASSLSGTFETQYF
NA,TRBV14,TRBJ2-7,few,TGTGCCAGCAGCGAACACTACCCCACCTACGAGCAGTACTTC,CASSEHYPTYEQYF
NA,TRBV28,TRBJ2-7,many,TGTGCCAGCAGTCCTACTAGTCAGGTTGAGCAGTACTTC,CASSPTSQVEQYF
TRBD2,TRBV13,TRBJ2-5,NA,TGTGCCAGTGGACTAGCGGGAGCTAGACAGGAGACCCAGTACTTC,CASGLAGARQETQYF
TRBD1,TRBV10-3,TRBJ1-1,NA,TGTGCCATCAGACAGGGGGACTTGAACACTGAAGCTTTCTTT,CAIRQGDLNTEAFF
TRBD2,TRBV4-3,TRBJ2-7,NA,TGCGCCAGCAGCCAAAGACTAGCGGGGGACGAGCAGTACTTC,CASSQRLAGDEQYF
TRBD1,TRBV5-6,TRBJ2-4,few,TGTGCCAGCAGCTTGGAAGGGGGCGCATCGGCCAAAAACATTCAGTACTTC,CASSLEGGASAKNIQYF
NA,TRBV3-1,TRBJ1-1,many,TGTGCCAGCAGCCAAGCTGTCATGAACACTGAAGCTTTCTTT,CASSQAVMNTEAFF
TRBD1,TRBV29-1,TRBJ1-4,many,TGCAGCGTTGTTGGACAGGGAAATGAAAAACTGTTTTTT,CSVVGQGNEKLFF
NA,TRBV28,TRBJ1-6,NA,TGTGCCAGCAGTCCCCCGGGCAGTCGTTCACCCCTCCACTTT,CASSPPGSRSPLHF
NA,TRBV6-1,TRBJ1-3,once,TGTGCCAGCAGTGTCCTGCCTGTTTGGGGTAATACTGGAGACACCATATATTTT,CASSVLPVWGNTGDTIYF
NA,TRBV7-9,TRBJ2-1,once,TGTGCCAGCAGCTTAGCGCAGGGTGGACACAATGAGCAGTTCTTC,CASSLAQGGHNEQFF
NA,TRBV3-1,TRBJ2-3,few,TGTGCCAGCAGCCAAGGAAGCATGGCAGATACGCAGTATTTT,CASSQGSMADTQYF
TRBD1,TRBV5-5,TRBJ1-1,few,TGTGCCAGCAGCTCACAGGGGATCCTGAACACTGAAGCTTTCTTT,CASSSQGILNTEAFF
TRBD1,TRBV28,TRBJ2-7,many,TGTGCCAGCAAGACCGACAGGGGACACACCTACGAGCAGTACTTC,CASKTDRGHTYEQYF
TRBD2,TRBV20-1,TRBJ2-2,once,TGCAGTGCTAGAGATGAAGCGAAACTAGCGGGACTGAACACCGGGGAGCTGTTTTTT,CSARDEAKLAGLNTGELFF
TRBD1,TRBV20-1,TRBJ2-7,few,TGCAGTGCTAGTGTGCAGGGGGCTGACGAGCAGTACTTC,CSASVQGADEQYF
NA,TRBV7-9,TRBJ1-3,NA,TGTGCCAGCAGCTTAGGGGCAGGAGTAAACACCATATATTTT,CASSLGAGVNTIYF
NA,TRBV2,TRBJ1-2,many,TGTGCCAGCAGAGACGACGGACCCTATGGCTACACCTTC,CASRDDGPYGYTF
TRBD2,TRBV7-8,TRBJ2-1,many,TGTGCCAGCAGCCCCCTAGCGGAGCGATACAATGAGCAGTTCTTC,CASSPLAERYNEQFF
TRBD1,TRBV11-2,TRBJ2-7,many,TGTGCCAGCAGCCCCTGGACAGGGCCGTCCTACGAGCAGTACTTC,CASSPWTGPSYEQYF
NA,TRBV28,TRBJ1-5,many,TGTGCCAGCAGTTTCCGGCCAGCCCGCAATCAGCCCCAGCATTTT,CASSFRPARNQPQHF
TRBD1,TRBV2,TRBJ1-1,many,TGTGCCAGCAGTGACCTAGGACAGGGAACGGTCCGGGCTTTCTTT,CASSDLGQGTVRAFF
TRBD2,TRBV27,TRBJ2-7,many,TGTGCCAGCAGTTTAGATCCGGGAGGGCCCTTCGAGCAGTACTTC,CASSLDPGGPFEQYF
NA,TRBV27,TRBJ1-2,few,TGTGCCAGCAGTTTATCGTGGCAGAGCCACTACACCTTC,CASSLSWQSHYTF
NA,TRBV6-2/TRBV6-3,TRBJ1-5,many,TGTGCCAGCAGTTCGGTTAAGGGCGGTCAGCCCCAGCATTTT,CASSSVKGGQPQHF